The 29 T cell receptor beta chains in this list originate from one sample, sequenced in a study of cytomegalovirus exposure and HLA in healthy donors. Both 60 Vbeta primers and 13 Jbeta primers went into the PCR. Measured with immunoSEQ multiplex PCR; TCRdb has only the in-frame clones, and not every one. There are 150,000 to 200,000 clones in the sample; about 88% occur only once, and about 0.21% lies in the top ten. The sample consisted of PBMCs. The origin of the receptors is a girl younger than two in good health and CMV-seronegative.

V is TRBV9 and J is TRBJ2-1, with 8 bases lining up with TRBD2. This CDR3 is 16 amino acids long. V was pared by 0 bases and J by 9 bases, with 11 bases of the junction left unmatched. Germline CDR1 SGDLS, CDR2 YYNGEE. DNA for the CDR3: TGTGCCAGCAGCGTAGGAAATAGCGGGAAGAGAGGTGAGCAGTTCTTC. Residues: CASSVGNSGKRGEQFF.

This CDR3 reads CASSVRIRGLAGGPDTQYF. The CDR3 region has the DNA TGTGCCAGCAGCGTTAGAATACGAGGACTAGCGGGAGGTCCAGATACGCAGTATTTT. This chain uses TRBV7-2 with TRBJ2-3; TRBD2 matches at 14 bases. The germline CDR1 and CDR2 sequences are SGHTA and FQGNSA. V shed 5 bases, J shed 4 bases, and the junction held 14 bases outside the gene matches. This CDR3 spans 19 amino acids.

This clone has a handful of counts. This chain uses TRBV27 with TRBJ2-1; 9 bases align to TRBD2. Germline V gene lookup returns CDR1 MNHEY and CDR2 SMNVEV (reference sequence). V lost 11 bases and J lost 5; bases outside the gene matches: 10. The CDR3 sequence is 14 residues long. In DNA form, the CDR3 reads TGTGCCGCCTCCAGGGCGGGAGGGGACAATGAGCAGTTCTTC. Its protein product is CAASRAGGDNEQFF.

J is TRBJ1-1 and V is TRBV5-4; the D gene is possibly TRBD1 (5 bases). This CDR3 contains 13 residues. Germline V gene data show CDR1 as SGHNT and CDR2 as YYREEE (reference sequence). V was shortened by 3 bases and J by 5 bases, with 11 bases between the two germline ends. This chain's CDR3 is CASSSGGETEAFF. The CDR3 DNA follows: TGTGCCAGCAGCTCCGGAGGGGAGACTGAAGCTTTCTTT.

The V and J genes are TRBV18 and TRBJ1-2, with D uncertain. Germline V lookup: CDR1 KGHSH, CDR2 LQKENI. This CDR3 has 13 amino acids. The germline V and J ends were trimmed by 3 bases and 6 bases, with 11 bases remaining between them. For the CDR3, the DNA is TGTGCCAGCTCACCGAGCGAGGTGCATGGCTACACCTTC. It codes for CASSPSEVHGYTF. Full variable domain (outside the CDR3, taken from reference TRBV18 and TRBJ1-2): NAGVMQNPRHLVRRRGQEARLRCSPMKGHSHVYWYRQLPEEGLKFMVYLQKENIIDESGMPKERFSAEFPKEGPSILRIQQVVRGDSAAYFCASSPSEVHGYTFGSGTRLTVV.

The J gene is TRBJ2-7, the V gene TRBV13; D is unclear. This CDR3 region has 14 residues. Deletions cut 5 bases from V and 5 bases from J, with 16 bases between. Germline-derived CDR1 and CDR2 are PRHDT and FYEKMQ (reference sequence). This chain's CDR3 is CASSPRDGQDEQYF. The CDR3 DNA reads TGTGCCAGCAGCCCCCGTGACGGCCAGGACGAGCAGTACTTC.

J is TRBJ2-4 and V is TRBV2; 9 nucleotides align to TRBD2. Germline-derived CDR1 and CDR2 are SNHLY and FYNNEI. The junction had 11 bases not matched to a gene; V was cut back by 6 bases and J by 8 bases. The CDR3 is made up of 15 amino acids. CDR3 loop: CASRKGLAGRDIQYF. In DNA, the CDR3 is TGTGCCAGCAGGAAGGGACTAGCTGGTCGTGACATTCAGTACTTC.

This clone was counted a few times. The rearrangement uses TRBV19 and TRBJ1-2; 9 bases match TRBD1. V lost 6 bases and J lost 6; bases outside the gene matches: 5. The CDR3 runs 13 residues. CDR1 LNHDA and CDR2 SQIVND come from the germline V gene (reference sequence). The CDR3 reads CASRTGQGDGYTF. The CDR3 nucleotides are TGTGCCAGTAGGACGGGACAGGGCGATGGCTACACCTTC.

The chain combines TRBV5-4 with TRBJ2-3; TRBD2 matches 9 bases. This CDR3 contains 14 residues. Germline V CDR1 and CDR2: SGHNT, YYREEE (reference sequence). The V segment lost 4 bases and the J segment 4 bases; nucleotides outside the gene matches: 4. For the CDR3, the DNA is TGTGCCAGCAGCCAGGGACTAGCAGCAGATACGCAGTATTTT. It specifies CASSQGLAADTQYF.

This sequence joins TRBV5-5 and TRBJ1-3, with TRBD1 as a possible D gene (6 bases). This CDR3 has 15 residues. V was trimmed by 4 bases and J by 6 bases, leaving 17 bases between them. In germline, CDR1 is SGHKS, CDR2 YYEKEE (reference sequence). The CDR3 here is CASSPRDNPQNTIYF. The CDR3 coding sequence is TGTGCCAGCAGCCCCCGGGACAACCCGCAAAACACCATATATTTT.

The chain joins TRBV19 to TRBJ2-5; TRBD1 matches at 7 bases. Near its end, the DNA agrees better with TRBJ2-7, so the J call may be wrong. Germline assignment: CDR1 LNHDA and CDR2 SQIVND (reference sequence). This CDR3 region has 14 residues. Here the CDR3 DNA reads TGTGCCAGTAGTATGGCAGGGGGTGCGGACGAGCAGTACTTC. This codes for CASSMAGGADEQYF.

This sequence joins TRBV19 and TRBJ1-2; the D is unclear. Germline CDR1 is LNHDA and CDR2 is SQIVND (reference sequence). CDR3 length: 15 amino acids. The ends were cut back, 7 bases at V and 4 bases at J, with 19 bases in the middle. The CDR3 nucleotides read TGTGCCAGTATGGGGTCAGCGGTCGTGGGCTATGGCTACACCTTC. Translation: CASMGSAVVGYGYTF.

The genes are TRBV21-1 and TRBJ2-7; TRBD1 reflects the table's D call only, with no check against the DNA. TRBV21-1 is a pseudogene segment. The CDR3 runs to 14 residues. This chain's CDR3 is CASSNVRQIYEQYF. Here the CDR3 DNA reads TGTGCCAGCAGCAACGTGAGACAGATCTACGAGCAGTACTTC.

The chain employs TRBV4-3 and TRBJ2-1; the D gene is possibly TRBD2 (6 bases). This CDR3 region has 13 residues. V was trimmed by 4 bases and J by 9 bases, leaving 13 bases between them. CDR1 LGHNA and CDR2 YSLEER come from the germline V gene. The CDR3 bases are TGCGCCAGCAGCCCCCACACTAGCCTTGAGCAGTTCTTC. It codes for CASSPHTSLEQFF.

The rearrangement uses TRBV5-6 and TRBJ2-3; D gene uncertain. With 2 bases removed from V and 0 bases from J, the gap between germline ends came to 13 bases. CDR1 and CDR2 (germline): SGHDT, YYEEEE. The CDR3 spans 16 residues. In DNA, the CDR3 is TGTGCCAGCAGCTTTGGAGTCAGCAGTAGCACAGATACGCAGTATTTT. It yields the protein CASSFGVSSSTDTQYF.

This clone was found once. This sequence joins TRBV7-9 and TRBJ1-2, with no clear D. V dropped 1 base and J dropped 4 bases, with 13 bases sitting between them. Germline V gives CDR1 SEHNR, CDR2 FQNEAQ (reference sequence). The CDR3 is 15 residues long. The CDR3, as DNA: TGTGCCAGCAGCTTAGAATCCCCCGCACTCTATGGCTACACCTTC. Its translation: CASSLESPALYGYTF.

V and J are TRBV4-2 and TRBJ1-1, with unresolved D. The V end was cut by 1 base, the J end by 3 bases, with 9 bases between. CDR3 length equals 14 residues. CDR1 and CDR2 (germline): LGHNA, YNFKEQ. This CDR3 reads CASSQGREYTEAFF. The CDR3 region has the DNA TGTGCCAGCAGCCAAGGCCGGGAATACACTGAAGCTTTCTTT.

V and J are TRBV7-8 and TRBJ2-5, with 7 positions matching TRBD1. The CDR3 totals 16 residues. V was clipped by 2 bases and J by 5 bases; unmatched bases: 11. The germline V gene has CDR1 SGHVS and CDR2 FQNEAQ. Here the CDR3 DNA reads TGTGCCAGCAGCTTAATTGGGGCTAGGGGGCTGGAGACCCAGTACTTC. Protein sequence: CASSLIGARGLETQYF.

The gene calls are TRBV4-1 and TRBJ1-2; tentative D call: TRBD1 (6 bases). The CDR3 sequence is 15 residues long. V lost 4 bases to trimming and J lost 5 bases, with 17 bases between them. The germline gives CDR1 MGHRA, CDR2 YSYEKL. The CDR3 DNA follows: TGCGCCAGCAGCCGGGAGAGGCAGGGGCCTTATGGCTACACCTTC. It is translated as CASSRERQGPYGYTF.

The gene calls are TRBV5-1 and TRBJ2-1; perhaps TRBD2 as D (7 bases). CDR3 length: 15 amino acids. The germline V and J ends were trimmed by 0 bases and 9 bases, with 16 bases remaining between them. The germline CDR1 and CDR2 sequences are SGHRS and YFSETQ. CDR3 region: CASSLVGGLRAEQFF. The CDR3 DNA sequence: TGCGCCAGCAGCTTGGTGGGGGGGCTTAGAGCTGAGCAGTTCTTC.

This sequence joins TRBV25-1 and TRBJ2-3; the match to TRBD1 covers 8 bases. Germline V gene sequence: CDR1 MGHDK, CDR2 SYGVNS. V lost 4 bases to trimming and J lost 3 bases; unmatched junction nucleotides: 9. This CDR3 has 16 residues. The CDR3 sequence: CASSGSGQGSTDTQYF. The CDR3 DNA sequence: TGTGCCAGCAGTGGCTCCGGACAGGGCTCGACAGATACGCAGTATTTT.

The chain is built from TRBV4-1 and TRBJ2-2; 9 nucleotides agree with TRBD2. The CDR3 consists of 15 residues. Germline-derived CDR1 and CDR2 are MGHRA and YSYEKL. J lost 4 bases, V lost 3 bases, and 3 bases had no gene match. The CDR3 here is CASSHGGGATGELFF. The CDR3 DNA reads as TGCGCCAGCAGCCACGGCGGGGGGGCCACCGGGGAGCTGTTTTTT.

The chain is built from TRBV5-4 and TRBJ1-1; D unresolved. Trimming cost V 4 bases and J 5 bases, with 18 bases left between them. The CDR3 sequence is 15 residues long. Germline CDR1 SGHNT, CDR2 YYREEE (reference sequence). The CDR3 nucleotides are TGTGCCAGCAGCCTGAAATCGACTACCTCTACTGAAGCTTTCTTT. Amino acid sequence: CASSLKSTTSTEAFF.

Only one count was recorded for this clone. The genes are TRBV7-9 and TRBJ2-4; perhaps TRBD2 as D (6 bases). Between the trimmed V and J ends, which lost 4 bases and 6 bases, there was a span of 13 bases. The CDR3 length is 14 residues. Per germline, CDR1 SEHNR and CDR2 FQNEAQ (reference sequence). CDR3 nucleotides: TGTGCCAGCAGCTGGGCGGAGGGCCTAAACATTCAGTACTTC. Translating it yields CASSWAEGLNIQYF.

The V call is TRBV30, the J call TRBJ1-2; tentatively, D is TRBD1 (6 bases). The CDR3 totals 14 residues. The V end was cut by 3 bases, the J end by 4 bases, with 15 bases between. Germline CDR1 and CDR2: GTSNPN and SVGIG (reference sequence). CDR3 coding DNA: TGTGCCTGGAGGCCCAGGACAGTGGGCTATGGCTACACCTTC. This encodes CAWRPRTVGYGYTF.

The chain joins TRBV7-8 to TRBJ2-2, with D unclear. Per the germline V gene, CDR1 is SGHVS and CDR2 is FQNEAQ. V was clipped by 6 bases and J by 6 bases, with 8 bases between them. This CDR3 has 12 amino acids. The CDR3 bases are TGTGCCAGCAGGACACGACCCGGGGAGCTGTTTTTT. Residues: CASRTRPGELFF. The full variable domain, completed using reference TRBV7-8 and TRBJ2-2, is GAGVSQSPRYKVAKRGQDVALRCDPISGHVSLFWYQQALGQGPEFLTYFQNEAQLDKSGLPSDRFFAERPEGSVSTLKIQRTQQEDSAVYLCASRTRPGELFFGEGSRLTVL.

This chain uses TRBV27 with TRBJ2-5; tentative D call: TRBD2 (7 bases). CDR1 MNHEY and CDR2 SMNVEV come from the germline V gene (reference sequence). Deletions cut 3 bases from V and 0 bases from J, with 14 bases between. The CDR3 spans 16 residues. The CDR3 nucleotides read TGTGCCAGCAGTTTTTCGGGGGGCTTCTACCAAGAGACCCAGTACTTC. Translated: CASSFSGGFYQETQYF.

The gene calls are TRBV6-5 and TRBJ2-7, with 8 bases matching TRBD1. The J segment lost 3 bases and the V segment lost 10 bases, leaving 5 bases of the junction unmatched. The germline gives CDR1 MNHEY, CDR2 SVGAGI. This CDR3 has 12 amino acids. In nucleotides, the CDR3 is TGTGCCACCCGGACAGGGAGCTACGAGCAGTACTTC. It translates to CATRTGSYEQYF.

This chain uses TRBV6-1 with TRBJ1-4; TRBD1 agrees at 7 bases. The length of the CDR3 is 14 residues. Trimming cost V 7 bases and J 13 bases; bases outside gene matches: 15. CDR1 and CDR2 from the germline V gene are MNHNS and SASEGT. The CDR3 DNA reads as TGTGCCAGCACCGGTCTGGAGGGCCGACAGGGACTGTTTTTT. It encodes CASTGLEGRQGLFF.